This T cell receptor (beta chain) was identified during a study of Ad26.COV2.S vaccination and SARS-CoV-2 variants. Sequencing used immunoSEQ multiplex PCR; TCRdb keeps in-frame clones, though not all of them. The table has around 320,000 clones, about 86% seen once. The CDR3 sequence is 16 residues long. Trimming cost V 4 bases and J 4 bases; bases outside gene matches: 10. Per germline, CDR1 ENHRY and CDR2 SYGVKD. This sample's treatment: about 20 received Ad26.COV2.S at low or high dose, single or two shots; a few received placebo; per-sample allocation not given. The study sampled participants on day 63 after the first vaccine or placebo injection. The shot given was an Ad26 vector that makes Wuhan-strain SARS-CoV-2 spike. This clone was picked up a small number of times.

This TCR came from a person aged 18-60 years who received the Ad26.COV2.S COVID-19 vaccine or a placebo. Sample: peripheral blood, taken in a trial of Ad26.COV2.S vaccine versus placebo. The chain recombines TRBV10-3 with TRBJ2-7; 10 bases are a match to TRBD1. Here the CDR3 reads CAISGRDRGFDYEQYF. Written as DNA, the CDR3 is TGTGCCATCAGTGGCCGGGACAGGGGATTTGATTACGAGCAGTACTTC.